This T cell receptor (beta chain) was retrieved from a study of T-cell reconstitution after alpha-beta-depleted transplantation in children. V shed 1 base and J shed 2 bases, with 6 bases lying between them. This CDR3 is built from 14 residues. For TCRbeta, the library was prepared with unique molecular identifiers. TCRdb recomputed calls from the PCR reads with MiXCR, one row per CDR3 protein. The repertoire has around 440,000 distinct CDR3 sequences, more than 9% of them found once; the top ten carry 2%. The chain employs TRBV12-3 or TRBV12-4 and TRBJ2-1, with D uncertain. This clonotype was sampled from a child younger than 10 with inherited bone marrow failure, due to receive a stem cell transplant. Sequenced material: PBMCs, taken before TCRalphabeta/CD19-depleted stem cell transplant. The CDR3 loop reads CASSLGVAYNEQFF. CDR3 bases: TGTGCCAGCAGTTTAGGGGTGGCCTACAATGAGCAGTTCTTC.